This TCR beta chain is from a study of control samples from healthy donors and cancer patients. Generated by immunoSEQ multiplex PCR, the TCRdb table keeps only in-frame clones and is missing some. The data contain around 200,000 clones, 90% to 95% of them singletons. The CDR3 has 11 amino acids. CDR1 is LNHDA and CDR2 is SQIVND in the germline V gene (reference sequence). The V and J ends lost 1 base and 7 bases respectively, with 4 bases between them. Sequenced sample: blood. The TCR originated in a man aged 18 to 35 in good health. The V and J genes are TRBV19 and TRBJ1-2; D unclear. The CDR3 bases are TGTGCCAGTAGTATAGGCGCTGGCTACACCTTC. This encodes CASSIGAGYTF. Full variable domain (missing parts from reference TRBV19 and TRBJ1-2): DGGITQSPKYLFRKEGQNVTLSCEQNLNHDAMYWYRQDPGQGLRLIYYSQIVNDFQKGDIAEGYSVSREKKESFPLTVTSAQKNPTAFYLCASSIGAGYTFGSGTRLTVV.